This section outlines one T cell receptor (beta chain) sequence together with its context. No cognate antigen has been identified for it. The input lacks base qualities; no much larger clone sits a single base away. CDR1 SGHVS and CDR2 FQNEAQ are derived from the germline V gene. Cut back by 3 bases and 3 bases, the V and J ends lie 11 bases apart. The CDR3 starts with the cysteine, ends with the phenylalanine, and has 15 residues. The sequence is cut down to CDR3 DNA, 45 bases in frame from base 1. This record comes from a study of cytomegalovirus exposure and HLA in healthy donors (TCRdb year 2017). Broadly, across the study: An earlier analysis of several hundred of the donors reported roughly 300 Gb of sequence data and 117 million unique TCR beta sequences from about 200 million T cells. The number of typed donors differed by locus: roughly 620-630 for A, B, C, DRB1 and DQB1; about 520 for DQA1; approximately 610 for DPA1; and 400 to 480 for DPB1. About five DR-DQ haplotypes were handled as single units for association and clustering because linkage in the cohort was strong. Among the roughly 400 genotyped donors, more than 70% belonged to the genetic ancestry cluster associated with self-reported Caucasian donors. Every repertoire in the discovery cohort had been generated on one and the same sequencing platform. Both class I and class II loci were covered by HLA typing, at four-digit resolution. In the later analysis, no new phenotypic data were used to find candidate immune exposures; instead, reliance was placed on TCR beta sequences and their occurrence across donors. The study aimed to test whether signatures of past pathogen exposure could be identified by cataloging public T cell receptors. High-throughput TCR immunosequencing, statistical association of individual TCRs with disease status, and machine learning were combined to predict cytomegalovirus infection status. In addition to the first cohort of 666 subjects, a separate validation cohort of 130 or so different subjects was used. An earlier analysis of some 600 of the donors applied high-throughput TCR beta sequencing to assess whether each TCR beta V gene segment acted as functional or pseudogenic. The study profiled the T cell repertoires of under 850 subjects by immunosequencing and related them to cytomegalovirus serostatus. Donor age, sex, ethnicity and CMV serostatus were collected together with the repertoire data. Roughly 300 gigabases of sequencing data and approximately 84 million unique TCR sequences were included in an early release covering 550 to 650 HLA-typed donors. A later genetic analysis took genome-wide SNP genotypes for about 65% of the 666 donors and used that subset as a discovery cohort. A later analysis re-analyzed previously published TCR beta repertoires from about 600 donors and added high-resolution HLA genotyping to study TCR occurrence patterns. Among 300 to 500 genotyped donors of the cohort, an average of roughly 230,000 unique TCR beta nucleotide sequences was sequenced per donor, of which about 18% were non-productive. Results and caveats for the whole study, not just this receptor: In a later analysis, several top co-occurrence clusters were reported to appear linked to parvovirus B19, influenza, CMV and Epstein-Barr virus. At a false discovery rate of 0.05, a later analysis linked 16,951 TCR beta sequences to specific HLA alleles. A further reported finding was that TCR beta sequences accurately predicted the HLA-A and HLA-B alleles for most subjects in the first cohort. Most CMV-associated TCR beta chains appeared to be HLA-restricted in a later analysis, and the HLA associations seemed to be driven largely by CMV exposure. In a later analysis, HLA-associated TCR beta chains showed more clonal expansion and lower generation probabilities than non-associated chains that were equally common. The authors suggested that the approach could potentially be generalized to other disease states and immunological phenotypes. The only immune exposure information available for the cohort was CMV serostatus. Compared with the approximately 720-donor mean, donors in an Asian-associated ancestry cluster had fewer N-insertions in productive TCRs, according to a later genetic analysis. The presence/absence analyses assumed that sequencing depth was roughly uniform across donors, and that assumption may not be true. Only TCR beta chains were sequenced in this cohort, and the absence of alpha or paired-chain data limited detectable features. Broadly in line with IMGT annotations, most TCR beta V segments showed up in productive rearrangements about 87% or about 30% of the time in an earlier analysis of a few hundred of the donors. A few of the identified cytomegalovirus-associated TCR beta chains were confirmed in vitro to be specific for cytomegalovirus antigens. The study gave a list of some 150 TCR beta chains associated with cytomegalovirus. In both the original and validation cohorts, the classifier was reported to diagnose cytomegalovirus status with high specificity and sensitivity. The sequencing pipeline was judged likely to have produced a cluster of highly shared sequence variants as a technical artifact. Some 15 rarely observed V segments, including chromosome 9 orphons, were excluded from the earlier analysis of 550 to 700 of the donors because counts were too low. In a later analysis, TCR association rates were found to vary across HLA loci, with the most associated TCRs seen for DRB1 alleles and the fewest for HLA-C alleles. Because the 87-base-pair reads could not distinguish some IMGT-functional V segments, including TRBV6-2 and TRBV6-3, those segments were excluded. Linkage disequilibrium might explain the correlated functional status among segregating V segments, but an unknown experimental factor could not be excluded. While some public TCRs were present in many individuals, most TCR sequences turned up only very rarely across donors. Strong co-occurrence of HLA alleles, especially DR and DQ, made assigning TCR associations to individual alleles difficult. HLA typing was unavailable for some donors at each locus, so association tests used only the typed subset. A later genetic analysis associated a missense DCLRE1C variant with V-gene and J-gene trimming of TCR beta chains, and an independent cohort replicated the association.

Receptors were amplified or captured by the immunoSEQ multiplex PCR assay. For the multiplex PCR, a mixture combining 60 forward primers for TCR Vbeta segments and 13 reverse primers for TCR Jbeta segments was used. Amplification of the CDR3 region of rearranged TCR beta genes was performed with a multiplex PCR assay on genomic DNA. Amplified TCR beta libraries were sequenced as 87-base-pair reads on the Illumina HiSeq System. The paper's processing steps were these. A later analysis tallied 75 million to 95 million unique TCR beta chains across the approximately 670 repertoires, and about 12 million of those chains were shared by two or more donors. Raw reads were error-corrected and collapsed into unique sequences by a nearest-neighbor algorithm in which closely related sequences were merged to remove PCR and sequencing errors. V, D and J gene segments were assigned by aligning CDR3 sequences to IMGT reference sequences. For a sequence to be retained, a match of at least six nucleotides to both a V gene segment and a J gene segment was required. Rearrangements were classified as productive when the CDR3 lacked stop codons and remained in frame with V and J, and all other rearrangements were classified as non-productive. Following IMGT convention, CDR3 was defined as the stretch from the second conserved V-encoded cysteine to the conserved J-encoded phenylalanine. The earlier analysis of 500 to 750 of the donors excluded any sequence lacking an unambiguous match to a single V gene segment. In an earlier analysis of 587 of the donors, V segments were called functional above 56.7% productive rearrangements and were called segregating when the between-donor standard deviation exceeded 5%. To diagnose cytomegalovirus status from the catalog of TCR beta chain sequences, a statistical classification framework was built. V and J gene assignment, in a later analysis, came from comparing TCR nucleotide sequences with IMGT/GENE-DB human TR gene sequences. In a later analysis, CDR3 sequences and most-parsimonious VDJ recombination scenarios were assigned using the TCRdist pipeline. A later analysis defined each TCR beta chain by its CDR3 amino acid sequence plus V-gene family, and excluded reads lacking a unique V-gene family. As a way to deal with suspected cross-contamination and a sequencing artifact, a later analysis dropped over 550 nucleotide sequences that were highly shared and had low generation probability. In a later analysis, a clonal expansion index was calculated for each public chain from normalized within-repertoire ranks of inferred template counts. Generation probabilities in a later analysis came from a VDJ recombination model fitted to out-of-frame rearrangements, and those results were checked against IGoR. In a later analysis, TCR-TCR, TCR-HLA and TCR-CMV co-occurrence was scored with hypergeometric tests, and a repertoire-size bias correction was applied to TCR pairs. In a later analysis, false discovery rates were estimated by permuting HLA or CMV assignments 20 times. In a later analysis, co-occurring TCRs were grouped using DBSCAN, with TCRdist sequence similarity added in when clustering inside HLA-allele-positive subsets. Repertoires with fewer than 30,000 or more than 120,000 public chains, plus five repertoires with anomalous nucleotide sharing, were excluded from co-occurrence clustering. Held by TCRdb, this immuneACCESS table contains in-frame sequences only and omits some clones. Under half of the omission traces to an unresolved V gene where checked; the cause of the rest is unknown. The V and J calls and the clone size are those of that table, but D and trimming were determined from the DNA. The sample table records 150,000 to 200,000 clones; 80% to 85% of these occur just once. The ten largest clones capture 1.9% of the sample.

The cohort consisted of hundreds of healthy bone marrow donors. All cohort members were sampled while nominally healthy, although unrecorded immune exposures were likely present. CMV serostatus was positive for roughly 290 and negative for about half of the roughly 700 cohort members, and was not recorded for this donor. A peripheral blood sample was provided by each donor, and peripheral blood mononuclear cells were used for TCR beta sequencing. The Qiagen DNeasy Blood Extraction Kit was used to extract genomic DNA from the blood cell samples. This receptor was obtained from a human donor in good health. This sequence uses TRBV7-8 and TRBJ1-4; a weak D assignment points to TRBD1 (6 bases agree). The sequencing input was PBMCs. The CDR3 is CASSFTGIANEKLFF. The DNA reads TGTGCCAGCAGCTTTACAGGGATAGCTAATGAAAAACTGTTTTTT.